This note documents a single T cell receptor (beta chain) sequence. Its antigen is currently unknown. This could be a read error, since a much larger clone is one nucleotide away. This sample is drawn from a study of T-cell reconstitution after alpha-beta-depleted transplantation in children. The CDR3 length is 11 residues. V was cut by 6 bases and J by 13 bases, with 13 bases left in between. CDR1 and CDR2 (germline): MGHDK, SYGVNS. Preparation of the TCRbeta library involved a method that used unique molecular identifiers. TCRdb reanalysed the PCR reads using MiXCR and keeps one entry per CDR3 protein. Counted here are fewer than 350,000 distinct CDR3 sequences, 9.5% to 13% occurring once; the ten biggest clones make up less than 9%. General study points: There were reportedly several hundred expanded graft clones from which alpha-beta T cells came about two months after transplant. Day-60 TCRbeta diversity that was high in some patients was derived from surviving recipient T cells and thymic progenitors. Once a year had passed after transplant, T-cell counts and diversity came mostly from newly produced T cells.

The sequence derives from a boy under two years old with acute myeloid leukemia, due to receive a stem cell transplant. The rearrangement uses TRBV25-1 and TRBJ2-1; no clear D gene. Sequenced material: PBMCs, taken before TCRalphabeta/CD19-depleted stem cell transplant. The CDR3 nucleotides read TGTGCCAGCAGCCTCGTACTTGACCAGTTCTTC. Translation gives CASSLVLDQFF.